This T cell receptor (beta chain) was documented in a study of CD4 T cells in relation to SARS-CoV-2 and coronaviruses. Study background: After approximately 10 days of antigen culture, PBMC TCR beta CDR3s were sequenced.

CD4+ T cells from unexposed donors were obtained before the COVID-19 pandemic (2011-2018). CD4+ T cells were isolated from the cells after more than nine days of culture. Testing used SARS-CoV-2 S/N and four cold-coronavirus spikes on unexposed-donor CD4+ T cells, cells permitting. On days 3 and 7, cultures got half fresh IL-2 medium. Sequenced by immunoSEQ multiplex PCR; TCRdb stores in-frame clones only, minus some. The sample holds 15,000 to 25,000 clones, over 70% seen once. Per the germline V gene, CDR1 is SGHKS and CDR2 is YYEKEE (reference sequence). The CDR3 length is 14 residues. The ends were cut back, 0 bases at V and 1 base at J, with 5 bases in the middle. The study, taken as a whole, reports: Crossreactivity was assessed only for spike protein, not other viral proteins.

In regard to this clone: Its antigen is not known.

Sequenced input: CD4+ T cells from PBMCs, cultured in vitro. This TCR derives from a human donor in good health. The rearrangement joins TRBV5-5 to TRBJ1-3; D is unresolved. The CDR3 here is CASSLGESGNTIYF. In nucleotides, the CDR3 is TGTGCCAGCAGCTTGGGGGAATCTGGAAACACCATATATTTT. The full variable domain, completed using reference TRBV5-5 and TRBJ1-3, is DAGVTQSPTHLIKTRGQQVTLRCSPISGHKSVSWYQQVLGQGPQFIFQYYEKEERGRGNFPDRFSARQFPNYSSELNVNALLLGDSALYLCASSLGESGNTIYFGEGSWLTVV.